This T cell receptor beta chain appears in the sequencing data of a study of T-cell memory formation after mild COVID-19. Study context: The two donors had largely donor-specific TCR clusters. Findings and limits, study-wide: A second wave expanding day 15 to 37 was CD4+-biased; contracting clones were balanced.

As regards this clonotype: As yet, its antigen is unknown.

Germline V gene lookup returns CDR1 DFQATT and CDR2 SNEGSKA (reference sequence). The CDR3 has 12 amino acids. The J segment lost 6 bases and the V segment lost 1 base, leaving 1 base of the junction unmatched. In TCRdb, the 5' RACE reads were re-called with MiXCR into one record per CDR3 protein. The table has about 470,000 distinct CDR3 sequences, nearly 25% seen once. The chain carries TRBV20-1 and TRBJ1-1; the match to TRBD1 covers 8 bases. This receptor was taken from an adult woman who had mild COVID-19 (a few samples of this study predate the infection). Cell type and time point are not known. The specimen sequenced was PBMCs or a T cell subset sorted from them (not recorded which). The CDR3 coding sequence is TGCAGTGCTAGAGGGGACAGGTCTGAAGCTTTCTTT. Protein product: CSARGDRSEAFF.